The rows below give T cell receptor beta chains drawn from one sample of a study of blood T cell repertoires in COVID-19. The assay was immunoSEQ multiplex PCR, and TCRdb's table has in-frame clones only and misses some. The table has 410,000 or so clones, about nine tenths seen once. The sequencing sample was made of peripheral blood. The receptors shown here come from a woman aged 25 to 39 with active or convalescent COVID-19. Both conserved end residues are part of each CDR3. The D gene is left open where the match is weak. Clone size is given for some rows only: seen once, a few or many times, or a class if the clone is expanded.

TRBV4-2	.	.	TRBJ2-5	CASSQAGGTAQETQYF	TGTGCCAGCAGCCAAGCAGGAGGGACAGCCCAAGAGACCCAGTACTTC
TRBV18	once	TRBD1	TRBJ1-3	CASSPPGQGSGNTIYF	TGTGCCAGCTCACCACCGGGACAGGGGTCTGGAAACACCATATATTTT
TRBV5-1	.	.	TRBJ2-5	CASSRLLRETQYF	TGCGCCAGCAGCCGACTATTGCGAGAGACCCAGTACTTC
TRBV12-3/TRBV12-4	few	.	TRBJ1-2	CASSRQSMGYTF	TGTGCCAGCAGCCGACAGTCGATGGGGTACACCTTC
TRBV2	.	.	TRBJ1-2	CASSRTDYGYTF	TGTGCCAGCAGCCGGACAGACTATGGCTACACCTTC
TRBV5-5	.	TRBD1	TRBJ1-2	CASSLVPGQRTYGYTF	TGTGCCAGCAGCTTGGTGCCGGGACAGAGGACCTATGGCTACACCTTC
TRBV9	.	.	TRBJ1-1	CASSVGALQGNTEAFF	TGTGCCAGCAGCGTAGGCGCATTACAGGGGAACACTGAAGCTTTCTTT
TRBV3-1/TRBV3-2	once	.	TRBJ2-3	CASSTRIAPSTDTQYF	TGTGCCAGCAGCACGCGAATAGCGCCCAGCACAGATACGCAGTATTTT
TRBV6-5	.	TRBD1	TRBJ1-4	CASSDGTGYEKLFF	TGTGCCAGCTCAGATGGGACAGGGTATGAAAAACTGTTTTTT
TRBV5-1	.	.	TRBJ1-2	CASSLSGADGYTF	TGCGCCAGCAGCTTATCAGGGGCGGATGGCTACACCTTC